This TCR beta chain was captured by sequencing in a study of blood T cell repertoires in COVID-19. This CDR3 region has 13 residues. Germline V gene lookup returns CDR1 SGHNT and CDR2 YYREEE (reference sequence). Trimming removed 6 bases from V and 8 bases from J, with 17 bases in between. Using immunoSEQ multiplex PCR, the repertoire was profiled, and TCRdb retains in-frame clones only, with some absent. The data show about 150,000 clones, about 80% seen once. Material for sequencing was peripheral blood. The chain is built from TRBV5-4 and TRBJ1-2; D remains unclear. The receptor's source is a woman aged 55-69 years with COVID-19, enrolled during active disease. In DNA, the CDR3 is TGTGCCAGCAAGTACAGTCCTAACTCCGGCTACACCTTC. Its protein is CASKYSPNSGYTF.